This T cell receptor (beta chain) emerged from a study of T cells in localized non-small cell lung cancer. Study observations and caveats: Median detection of top 100 tumor clones in adjacent lung was 57 clones. Investigators sequenced only a single tumor region, leaving heterogeneity possible.

This clone has a handful of counts. Its target is unknown. Clones were read by immunoSEQ multiplex PCR, and TCRdb kept only the in-frame ones, dropping some. The sample contains 70,000 to 75,000 clones, roughly 84% of which appear only once. The starting material was peripheral blood, obtained before any cancer treatment. The source is a female donor older than 55 with stage I lung adenocarcinoma.

DNA for the CDR3: TGTGCCAGCAGCTTCCGGGACGGGACCCTCGAGCAGTACTTC. Residues: CASSFRDGTLEQYF. The chain recombines TRBV9 with TRBJ2-7, with D perhaps matching TRBD1 or TRBD2 (5 bases each). From germline, CDR1 is SGDLS and CDR2 YYNGEE. The V end was cut by 4 bases, the J end by 6 bases, with 17 bases between. CDR3 size: 14 residues. The full variable domain, rest sourced from reference TRBV9 and TRBJ2-7, is DSGVTQTPKHLITATGQRVTLRCSPRSGDLSVYWYQQSLDQGLQFLIQYYNGEERAKGNILERFSAQQFPDLHSELNLSSLELGDSALYFCASSFRDGTLEQYFGPGTRLTVT.